One T cell receptor (beta chain) is described in this entry. This clonotype was seen a few times. Its antigen is still unknown. Qualities for individual bases were not recorded, and no much larger clone is one base off. These data come from a study of liver allograft versus peripheral blood T cells (TCRdb year 2020). Turning to the overall study: The study compared T cell receptor repertoires found within transplanted livers against repertoires in the peripheral blood of liver transplant recipients.

The instrument was an Illumina MiSeq. TCRdb trimmed the raw reads at Q25, called clones with MiXCR and kept productive beta chains. Each CDR3 protein gets just one entry, which takes the most common genes and DNA from the rows behind it. The sample table contains around 12,000 distinct CDR3 sequences; only one count was recorded for about 26% of them. 2% to 2.5% of the sample is held by the ten biggest clonotypes. Findings and caveats that apply to the study as a whole: According to the report, the T cell receptor repertoires detected in peripheral blood were different from the repertoires found inside liver allografts.

A distance of 12 bases separates the germline ends of V and J, which lose 10 bases and 2 bases respectively. The CDR3 goes from the cysteine to the phenylalanine over 12 residues. Here the CDR3 DNA is all that survives: 36 bases in frame from base 1. CDR1 and CDR2 were assigned from the germline V gene as ENHRY and SYGVKD. The rearranged segments are TRBV10-3 and TRBJ2-7; TRBD1 is perhaps the D gene, given 5 matching bases. The receptor was derived from a human patient who had a liver transplant. Once a transplant has taken place, some T cells may be donor derived. The CDR3 sequence is CATSQGAYEQYF. The bases are TGTGCCACTTCACAAGGGGCCTACGAGCAGTACTTC.